This T cell receptor (beta chain) emerged from a study of cytomegalovirus exposure and HLA in healthy donors. PCR employed 60 Vbeta and 13 Jbeta primers. In the original workflow: A later analysis tallied approximately 80 million unique TCR beta chains, around 10 million of them shared. This table comes from immunoSEQ multiplex PCR, and its TCRdb copy is limited to in-frame clones, with some not included. D and trimming were read from the DNA, whereas the V and J calls and clone size are those reported in that table. The table includes about 160,000 clones, almost 80% detected once. In regard to this clone: Its specificity is unknown.

Overall study results and limits: The study labeled under 200 TCR beta chains cytomegalovirus-associated. Approximately 17,000 TCR beta sequences were associated with HLA alleles at 0.05 false discovery rate in a later analysis.

CDR1 is MDHEN, CDR2 SYDVKM, per germline. Deletions cut 4 bases from V and 0 bases from J, with 6 bases between. CDR3 length equals 13 residues. Nominally healthy donors provided the samples, though records likely missed some immune exposures. The chain uses TRBV28 and TRBJ1-1, with unresolved D. The clonotype comes from a woman aged 50 to 60 in good health and CMV-seropositive. The sample consisted of PBMCs. The CDR3 reads CASSYGMNTEAFF. DNA of the CDR3: TGTGCCAGCAGTTACGGGATGAACACTGAAGCTTTCTTT.